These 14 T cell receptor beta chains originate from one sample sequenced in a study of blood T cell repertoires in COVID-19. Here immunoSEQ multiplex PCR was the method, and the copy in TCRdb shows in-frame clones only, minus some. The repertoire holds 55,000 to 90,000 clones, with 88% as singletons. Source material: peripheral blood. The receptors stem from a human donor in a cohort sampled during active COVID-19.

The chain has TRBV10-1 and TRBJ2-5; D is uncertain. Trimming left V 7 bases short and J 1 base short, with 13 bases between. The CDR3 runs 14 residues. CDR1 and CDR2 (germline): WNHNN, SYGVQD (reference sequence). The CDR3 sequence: CASIMIRLQETQYF. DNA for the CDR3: TGCGCCAGCATCATGATCCGACTCCAAGAGACCCAGTACTTC.

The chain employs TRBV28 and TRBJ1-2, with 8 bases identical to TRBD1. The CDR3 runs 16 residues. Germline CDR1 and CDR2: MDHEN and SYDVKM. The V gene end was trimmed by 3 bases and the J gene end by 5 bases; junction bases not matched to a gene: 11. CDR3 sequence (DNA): TGTGCCAGCAGTTTTAAGGACAGGGCTTCCTATTATGGCTACACCTTC. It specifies CASSFKDRASYYGYTF.

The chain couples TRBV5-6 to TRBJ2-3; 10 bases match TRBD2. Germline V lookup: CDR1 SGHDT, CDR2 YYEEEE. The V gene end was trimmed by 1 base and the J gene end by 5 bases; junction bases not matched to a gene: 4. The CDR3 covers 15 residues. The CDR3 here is CASSLSGRAIDTQYF. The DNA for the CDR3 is TGTGCCAGCAGCTTGAGCGGGAGGGCCATAGATACGCAGTATTTT.

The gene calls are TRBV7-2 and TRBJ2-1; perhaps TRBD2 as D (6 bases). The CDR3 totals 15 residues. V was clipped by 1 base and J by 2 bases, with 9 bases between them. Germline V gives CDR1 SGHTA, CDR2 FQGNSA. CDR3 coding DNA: TGTGCCAGCAGCTTAGGGAGGGAGGCCTACAATGAGCAGTTCTTC. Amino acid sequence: CASSLGREAYNEQFF. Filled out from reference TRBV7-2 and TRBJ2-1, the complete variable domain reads GAGVSQSPSNKVTEKGKDVELRCDPISGHTALYWYRQSLGQGLEFLIYFQGNSAPDKSGLPSDRFSAERTGGSVSTLTIQRTQQEDSAVYLCASSLGREAYNEQFFGPGTRLTVL.

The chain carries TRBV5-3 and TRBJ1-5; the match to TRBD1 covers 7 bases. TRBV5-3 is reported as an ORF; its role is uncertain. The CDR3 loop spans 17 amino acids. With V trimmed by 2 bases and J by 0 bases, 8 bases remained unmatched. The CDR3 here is CARSFRDSLHSNQPQHF. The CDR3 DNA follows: TGTGCCAGAAGCTTCCGGGACAGTCTACATAGCAATCAGCCCCAGCATTTT.

CDR3 sequence: CASSRLIGQGVYGYTF. CDR3 DNA: TGCGCCAGCAGCCGCCTCATAGGACAGGGGGTGTATGGCTACACCTTC. The V gene is TRBV4-1, the J gene TRBJ1-2; 10 bases fit TRBD1. CDR3 length: 16 amino acids. J gave up 5 bases and V 4 bases, and 10 bases lay outside the gene matches. CDR1 MGHRA and CDR2 YSYEKL come from the germline V gene.

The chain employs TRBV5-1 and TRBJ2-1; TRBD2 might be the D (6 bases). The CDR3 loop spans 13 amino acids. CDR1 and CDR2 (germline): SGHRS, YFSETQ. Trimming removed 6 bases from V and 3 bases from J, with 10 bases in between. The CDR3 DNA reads TGCGCCAGCACCGGGAGCAACTACAATGAGCAGTTCTTC. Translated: CASTGSNYNEQFF. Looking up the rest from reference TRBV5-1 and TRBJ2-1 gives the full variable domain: KAGVTQTPRYLIKTRGQQVTLSCSPISGHRSVSWYQQTPGQGLQFLFEYFSETQRNKGNFPGRFSGRQFSNSRSEMNVSTLELGDSALYLCASTGSNYNEQFFGPGTRLTVL.

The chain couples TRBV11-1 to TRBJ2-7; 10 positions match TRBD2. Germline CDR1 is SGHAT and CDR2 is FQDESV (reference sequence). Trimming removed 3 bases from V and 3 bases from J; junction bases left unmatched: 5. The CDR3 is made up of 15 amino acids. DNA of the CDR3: TGTGCCAGCAGCTTTCTAGCGGGGGCTTTCTACGAGCAGTACGTC. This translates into CASSFLAGAFYEQYV.

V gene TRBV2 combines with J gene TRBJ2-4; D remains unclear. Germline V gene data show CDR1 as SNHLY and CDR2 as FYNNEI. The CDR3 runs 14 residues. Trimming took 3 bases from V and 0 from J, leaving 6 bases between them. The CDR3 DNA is TGTGCCAGCAGTGACGTGTTAGCCAAAAACATTCAGTACTTC. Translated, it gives CASSDVLAKNIQYF.

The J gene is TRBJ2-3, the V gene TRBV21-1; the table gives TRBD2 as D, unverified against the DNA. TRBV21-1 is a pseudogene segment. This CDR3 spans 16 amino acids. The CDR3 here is CASSALPEVFTDTQYF. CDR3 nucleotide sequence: TGTGCCAGCAGCGCGCTCCCGGAGGTTTTCACAGATACGCAGTATTTT.

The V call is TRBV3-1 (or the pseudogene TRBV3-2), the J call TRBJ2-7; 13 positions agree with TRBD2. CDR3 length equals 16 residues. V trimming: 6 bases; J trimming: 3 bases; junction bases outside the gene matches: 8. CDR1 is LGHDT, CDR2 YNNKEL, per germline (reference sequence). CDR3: CASSTTSGRAVYEQYF. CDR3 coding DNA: TGTGCCAGCAGTACCACTAGCGGGAGGGCCGTCTACGAGCAGTACTTC.

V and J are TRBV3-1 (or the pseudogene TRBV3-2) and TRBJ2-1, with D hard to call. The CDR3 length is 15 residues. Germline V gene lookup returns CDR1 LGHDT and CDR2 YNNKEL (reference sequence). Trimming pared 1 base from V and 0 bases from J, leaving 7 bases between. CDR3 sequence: CASSQVPSSYNEQFF. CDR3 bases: TGTGCCAGCAGCCAAGTTCCCAGCTCCTACAATGAGCAGTTCTTC.

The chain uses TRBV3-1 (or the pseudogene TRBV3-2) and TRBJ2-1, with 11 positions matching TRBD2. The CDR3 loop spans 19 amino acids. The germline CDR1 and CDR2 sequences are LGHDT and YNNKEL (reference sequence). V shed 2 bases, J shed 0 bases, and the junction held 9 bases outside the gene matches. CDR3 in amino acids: CASSQLKLAGDLSYNEQFF. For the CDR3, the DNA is TGTGCCAGCAGCCAACTTAAACTAGCGGGAGACCTCTCCTACAATGAGCAGTTCTTC.

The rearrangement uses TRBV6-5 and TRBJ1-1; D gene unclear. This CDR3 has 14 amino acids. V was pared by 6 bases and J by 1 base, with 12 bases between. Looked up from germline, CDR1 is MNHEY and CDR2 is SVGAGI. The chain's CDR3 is CASRPLVQNTEAFF. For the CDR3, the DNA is TGTGCCAGCAGGCCCCTAGTACAGAACACTGAAGCTTTCTTT.